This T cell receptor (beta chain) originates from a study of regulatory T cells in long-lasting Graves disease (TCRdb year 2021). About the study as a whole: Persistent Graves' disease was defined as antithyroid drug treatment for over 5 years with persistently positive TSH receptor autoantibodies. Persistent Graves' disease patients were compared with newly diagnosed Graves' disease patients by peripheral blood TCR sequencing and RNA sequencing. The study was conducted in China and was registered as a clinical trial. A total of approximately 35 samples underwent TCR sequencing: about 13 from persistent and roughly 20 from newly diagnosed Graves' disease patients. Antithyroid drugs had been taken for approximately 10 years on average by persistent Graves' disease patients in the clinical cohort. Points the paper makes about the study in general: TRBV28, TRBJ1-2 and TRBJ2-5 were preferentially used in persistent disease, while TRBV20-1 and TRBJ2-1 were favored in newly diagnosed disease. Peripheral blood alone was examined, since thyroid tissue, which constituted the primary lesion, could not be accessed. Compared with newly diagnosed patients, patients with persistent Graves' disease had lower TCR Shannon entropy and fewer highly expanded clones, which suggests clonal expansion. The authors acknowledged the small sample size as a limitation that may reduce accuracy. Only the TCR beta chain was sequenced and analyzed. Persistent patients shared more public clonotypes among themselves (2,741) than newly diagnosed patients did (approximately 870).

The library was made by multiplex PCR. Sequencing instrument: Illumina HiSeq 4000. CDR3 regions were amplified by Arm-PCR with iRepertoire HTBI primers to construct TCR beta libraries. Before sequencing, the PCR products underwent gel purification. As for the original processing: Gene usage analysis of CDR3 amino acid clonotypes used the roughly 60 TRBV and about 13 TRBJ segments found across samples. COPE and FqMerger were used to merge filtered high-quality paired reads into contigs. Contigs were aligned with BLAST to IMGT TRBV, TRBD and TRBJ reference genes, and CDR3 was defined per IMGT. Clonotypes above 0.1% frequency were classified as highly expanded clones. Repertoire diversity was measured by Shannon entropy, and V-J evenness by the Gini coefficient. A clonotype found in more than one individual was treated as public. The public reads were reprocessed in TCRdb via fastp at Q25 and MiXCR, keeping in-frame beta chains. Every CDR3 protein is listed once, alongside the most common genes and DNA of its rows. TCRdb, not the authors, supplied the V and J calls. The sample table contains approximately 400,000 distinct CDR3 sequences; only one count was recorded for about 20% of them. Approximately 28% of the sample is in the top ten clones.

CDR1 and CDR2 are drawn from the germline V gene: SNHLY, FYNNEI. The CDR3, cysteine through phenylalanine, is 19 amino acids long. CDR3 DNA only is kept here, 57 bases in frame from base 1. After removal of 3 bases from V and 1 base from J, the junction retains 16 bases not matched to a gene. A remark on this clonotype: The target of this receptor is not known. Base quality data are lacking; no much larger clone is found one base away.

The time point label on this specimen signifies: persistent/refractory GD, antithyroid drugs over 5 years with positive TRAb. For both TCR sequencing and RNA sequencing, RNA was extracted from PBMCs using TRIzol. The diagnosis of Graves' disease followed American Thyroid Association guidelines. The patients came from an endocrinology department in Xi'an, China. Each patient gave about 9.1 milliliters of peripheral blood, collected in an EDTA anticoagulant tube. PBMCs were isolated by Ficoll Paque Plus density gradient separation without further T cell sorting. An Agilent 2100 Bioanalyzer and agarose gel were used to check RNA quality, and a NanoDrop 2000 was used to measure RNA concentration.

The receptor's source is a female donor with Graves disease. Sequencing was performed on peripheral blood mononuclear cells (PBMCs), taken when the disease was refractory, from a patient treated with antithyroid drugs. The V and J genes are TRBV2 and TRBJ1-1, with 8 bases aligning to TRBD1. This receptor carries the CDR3 CASSDGFLGRGRANTEAFF. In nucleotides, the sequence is TGTGCCAGCAGTGATGGGTTTTTAGGCAGGGGGCGTGCGAACACTGAAGCTTTCTTT.